This TCR beta chain was obtained from a study of shared clonotypes between healthy human individuals. Study results and limitations: Naive subsets usually exceeded memory subsets in estimated richness. Some clonotypes were shared by all four sorted-subset donors, while others were not shared. The non-shared ones had lower generation probabilities than the shared ones. A limitation of the genetic and exposure-history diversity represented arose from few donors.

The table came from immunoSEQ multiplex PCR; TCRdb's copy has only in-frame clones and leaves some out. The sample lists 1,400,000 or so clones; less than 99% were seen once. Naive CD4+ cells were CD45RA-selected; the remaining cells were memory. The CDR3 runs to 11 residues. CDR1 is SGHTA, CDR2 FQGNSA, per germline. The V end was cut by 2 bases, the J end by 15 bases, with 11 bases between. In regard to this clone: Its antigen is as yet unknown.

The sample consisted of naive CD4+ T cells sorted from blood. Subset noted: CD45RA+ positively selected. V and J are TRBV7-2 and TRBJ2-1; D is uncertain. This sequence was found in a young man in good health. CDR3 DNA: TGTGCCAGCAGCTTATTACTACCCCCGTTCTTC. It is translated as CASSLLLPPFF.